Each of the 25 T cell receptor beta chains below was sequenced from the same sample in a study of cytomegalovirus exposure and HLA in healthy donors. This PCR relied on a set of 60 Vbeta primers and 13 Jbeta primers. TCRdb's table, derived via immunoSEQ multiplex PCR, lists solely in-frame clones and lacks some. Altogether around 210,000 clones are present, roughly 80% being singletons, with the ten largest covering approximately 0.4%. The specimen sequenced was PBMCs. Every receptor here comes from a male donor in good health and CMV-seropositive.

The chain carries TRBV18 and TRBJ1-1, with TRBD1 identical over 8 bases. This CDR3 contains 13 residues. The ends lost 5 bases at V and 4 bases at J; junction bases unmatched: 3. Germline CDR1 reads KGHSH; CDR2 reads LQKENI. The CDR3 is CASSTGGGTEAFF. CDR3 coding DNA: TGTGCCAGCTCAACAGGGGGTGGCACTGAAGCTTTCTTT.

This sequence joins TRBV29-1 and TRBJ1-2; 8 nucleotides align to TRBD1. The CDR3 is made up of 16 amino acids. Germline trimming cut 0 bases from V and 8 bases from J; bases unmatched to any gene: 14. Germline lookup yields CDR1 SQVTM and CDR2 ANQGSEA. The CDR3 nucleotides are TGCAGCGTTGAAGAAGAGGGCCGGACAGGGAGGTTGGGCTACACCTTC. Amino acid sequence: CSVEEEGRTGRLGYTF.

Here the CDR3 reads CASSLGRIDYGYTF. The CDR3 nucleotides are TGTGCCAGCAGCTTGGGGAGGATCGACTATGGCTACACCTTC. The V and J genes are TRBV5-4 and TRBJ1-2; D gene ambiguous. Germline assignment: CDR1 SGHNT and CDR2 YYREEE (reference sequence). V lost 0 bases, J lost 3 bases, and 9 bases lay in between. This CDR3 contains 14 residues.

This clone was counted only a few times. V gene TRBV14 combines with J gene TRBJ1-3, with D unclear. Trimming removed 0 bases at V and 1 base at J, with 7 bases between. Germline V gene data show CDR1 as SGHDN and CDR2 as FVKESK. This CDR3 is built from 15 residues. This CDR3 is CASSQDYFSGNTIYF. DNA of the CDR3: TGTGCCAGCAGCCAAGACTACTTTTCTGGAAACACCATATATTTT. Complete variable domain (other parts from reference TRBV14 and TRBJ1-3): EAGVTQFPSHSVIEKGQTVTLRCDPISGHDNLYWYRRVMGKEIKFLLHFVKESKQDESGMPNNRFLAERTGGTYSTLKVQPAELEDSGVYFCASSQDYFSGNTIYFGEGSWLTVV.

There are a few counts of this clone. The chain uses TRBV27 and TRBJ2-7; D unclear. The germline CDR1 and CDR2 sequences are MNHEY and SMNVEV (reference sequence). Trimming left V 8 bases short and J 0 bases short, with 8 bases between. The CDR3 contains 12 residues. The CDR3 sequence is CASYASSYEQYF. The CDR3 coding sequence is TGTGCCAGCTATGCGTCCTCCTACGAGCAGTACTTC.

The chain carries TRBV4-3 and TRBJ1-2; D may be TRBD1 (5 bases). CDR1 is LGHNA, CDR2 YSLEER, per germline. V was cut by 0 bases and J by 4 bases, with 12 bases left in between. The CDR3 consists of 15 residues. CDR3 nucleotides: TGCGCCAGCAGCCAAGAATTTACAGGCGCCTATGGCTACACCTTC. Residues: CASSQEFTGAYGYTF.

The chain couples TRBV7-6 to TRBJ2-3, with TRBD2 matching 8 bases. With V trimmed by 3 bases and J by 4 bases, 6 bases remained unmatched. This CDR3 contains 15 residues. Germline lookup yields CDR1 SGHVS and CDR2 FNYEAQ. The CDR3 sequence is CASSFVAGGSDTQYF. In DNA, the CDR3 is TGTGCCAGCAGCTTCGTTGCGGGGGGTTCAGATACGCAGTATTTT.

The chain combines TRBV18 with TRBJ1-4; TRBD1 aligns across 8 bases. Germline V CDR1 and CDR2: KGHSH, LQKENI. J was trimmed by 4 bases and V by 3 bases; bases with no gene match: 4. The length of the CDR3 is 15 residues. DNA for the CDR3: TGTGCCAGCTCACCGGGACAGGAGATTAATGAAAAACTGTTTTTT. Protein: CASSPGQEINEKLFF.

V is TRBV4-1 and J is TRBJ1-2, with a tentative D call TRBD1 (6 bases). Trimming shortened V by 1 base and J by 8 bases, and 14 bases separated the two germline ends. Germline V gene data show CDR1 as MGHRA and CDR2 as YSYEKL. The CDR3 extends over 14 amino acids. The CDR3 DNA sequence: TGCGCCAGCAGCCAAGTTGGACAGTTCAGCGGCTACACCTTC. Protein product: CASSQVGQFSGYTF.

V and J are TRBV28 and TRBJ2-5, with 8 nucleotides matching TRBD1. The better agreement between TRBJ2-7 and the DNA end casts doubt on the J call. Germline assignment: CDR1 MDHEN and CDR2 SYDVKM. CDR3 size: 15 residues. The CDR3 nucleotides are TGTGCCAGCAGTCCAGGGAGACAGGGGAACTACGAGCAGTACTTC. Encoded protein: CASSPGRQGNYEQYF.

V and J are TRBV19 and TRBJ2-3; 7 nucleotides agree with TRBD2. CDR3 length equals 15 residues. Germline CDR1 and CDR2: LNHDA and SQIVND (reference sequence). V lost 3 bases to trimming and J lost 5 bases; unmatched junction nucleotides: 8. The CDR3 DNA sequence: TGTGCCAGTAGTATCTGGGTAGCGGGTGGAGATACGCAGTATTTT. This sequence encodes CASSIWVAGGDTQYF.

The rearrangement uses TRBV7-3 and TRBJ2-3; TRBD2 might be the D (7 bases). Per germline, CDR1 SGHTA and CDR2 FQGTGA. CDR3 length equals 16 residues. Trimming pared 2 bases from V and 3 bases from J, leaving 15 bases between. The CDR3 loop is CASSLRGGALTDTQYF. The CDR3 bases are TGTGCCAGCAGCTTACGCGGGGGCGCGTTGACAGATACGCAGTATTTT.

This rearrangement joins TRBV10-3 to TRBJ1-5; weak D call: TRBD1 (6 bases). This CDR3 is 16 amino acids long. Trimming took 0 bases from V and 3 from J, leaving 12 bases between them. Germline lookup yields CDR1 ENHRY and CDR2 SYGVKD. The CDR3 loop is CAISESRTAINQPQHF. The CDR3 DNA reads as TGTGCCATCAGTGAGTCTAGGACAGCAATCAATCAGCCCCAGCATTTT.

V usage is TRBV30 and J usage is TRBJ2-3; 8 bases fit TRBD2. CDR1 and CDR2 from the germline V gene are GTSNPN and SVGIG (reference sequence). The CDR3 runs 13 residues. Trimming took 3 bases from V and 10 from J; bases not matched to a gene: 9. The CDR3 sequence: CAWSEQRLAPQYF. CDR3 nucleotide sequence: TGTGCCTGGAGCGAACAACGACTAGCGCCGCAGTATTTT.

This clone was picked up a small number of times. The chain recombines TRBV18 with TRBJ2-3; D is unclear. The V end lost 1 base, the J end lost 1 base, and 3 bases lay between the germline ends. This CDR3 region has 13 residues. Looked up from germline, CDR1 is KGHSH and CDR2 is LQKENI. CDR3 nucleotide sequence: TGTGCCAGCTCACCACTAGGCACAGATACGCAGTATTTT. It translates to CASSPLGTDTQYF.

The genes are TRBV9 and TRBJ2-1; TRBD2 aligns across 14 bases. The CDR3 consists of 15 residues. Germline-derived CDR1 and CDR2 are SGDLS and YYNGEE. The junction had 7 bases not matched to a gene; V was cut back by 3 bases and J by 11 bases. The CDR3 sequence is CASSERLAGGVKQFF. The CDR3 nucleotides read TGTGCCAGCAGCGAGAGACTAGCGGGGGGGGTGAAGCAGTTCTTC.

This clone appeared once. This chain uses TRBV7-9 with TRBJ2-7; perhaps TRBD1 as D (5 bases). This CDR3 is 15 amino acids long. CDR1 SEHNR and CDR2 FQNEAQ come from the germline V gene (reference sequence). The germline V and J ends were trimmed by 2 bases and 6 bases, with 17 bases remaining between them. CDR3 loop: CASSLWDDSVSEQYF. The CDR3 DNA follows: TGTGCCAGCAGCTTATGGGATGACAGCGTGAGCGAGCAGTACTTC.

The chain employs TRBV7-2 and TRBJ2-3; D gene unclear. Germline V CDR1 and CDR2: SGHTA, FQGNSA. V lost 5 bases, J lost 0 bases, and 9 bases lay in between. The CDR3 length is 14 residues. Here the CDR3 reads CASSPRASTDTQYF. In DNA form, the CDR3 reads TGTGCCAGCAGCCCCCGAGCTAGCACAGATACGCAGTATTTT.

The chain employs TRBV7-2 and TRBJ1-5, with D perhaps matching TRBD1 (5 bases). Trimming cost V 5 bases and J 2 bases, with 16 bases left between them. CDR1 is SGHTA and CDR2 is FQGNSA in the germline V gene. The length of the CDR3 is 16 residues. The CDR3 region has the DNA TGTGCCAGCAGCACCCAGGAGGGGTCTGGCAATCAGCCCCAGCATTTT. This sequence encodes CASSTQEGSGNQPQHF.

The chain joins TRBV11-2 to TRBJ2-7; 9 bases map to TRBD1. V dropped 1 base and J dropped 7; count of bases not matched to a gene: 2. The CDR3 consists of 13 residues. CDR1 is SGHAT, CDR2 FQNNGV, per germline. The CDR3 here is CASSLGTGDEQYF. The CDR3 nucleotides are TGTGCCAGCAGCTTAGGGACAGGGGATGAGCAGTACTTC.

The genes are TRBV28 and TRBJ2-7; 9 positions match TRBD1. Germline V lookup: CDR1 MDHEN, CDR2 SYDVKM. The CDR3 is 15 residues long. Unmatched junction bases numbered 4, after V lost 3 bases and J lost 1 base. In DNA, the CDR3 is TGTGCCAGCAGTTTTCCGGGACAGGGTTCCTACGAGCAGTACTTC. Translating gives CASSFPGQGSYEQYF.

The J gene is TRBJ1-4, the V gene TRBV30, with 7 positions matching TRBD1. From germline, CDR1 is GTSNPN and CDR2 SVGIG (reference sequence). With V trimmed by 5 bases and J by 7 bases, 13 bases remained unmatched. This CDR3 is 15 amino acids long. CDR3 protein: CAWAQPGGSGEKLFF. DNA for the CDR3: TGTGCCTGGGCACAACCAGGGGGGTCGGGTGAAAAACTGTTTTTT.

V is TRBV18 and J is TRBJ1-2, with 8 bases aligning to TRBD1. The germline gives CDR1 KGHSH, CDR2 LQKENI. The CDR3 covers 13 residues. The V and J ends lost 3 bases and 8 bases, in that order; junction bases with no gene match: 5. The CDR3 DNA is TGTGCCAGCTCACCGGGACAGGAGCAAGGCTACACCTTC. Protein product: CASSPGQEQGYTF.

The rearrangement uses TRBV5-1 and TRBJ2-1; 7 bases agree with TRBD2. V gave up 4 bases and J gave up 4 bases; unmatched junction bases: 5. This CDR3 contains 14 residues. In germline, CDR1 is SGHRS, CDR2 YFSETQ. The CDR3 loop reads CASSRRLAYNEQFF. DNA of the CDR3: TGCGCCAGCAGCCGCAGACTAGCTTACAATGAGCAGTTCTTC.

The V gene is TRBV27, the J gene TRBJ1-6; D perhaps matches TRBD1 (6 bases). V was pared by 5 bases and J by 7 bases, with 6 bases between. This CDR3 contains 12 residues. Germline V gives CDR1 MNHEY, CDR2 SMNVEV (reference sequence). The CDR3 is CASSGQNSPLHF. The DNA for the CDR3 is TGTGCCAGCAGTGGACAGAATTCACCCCTCCACTTT.